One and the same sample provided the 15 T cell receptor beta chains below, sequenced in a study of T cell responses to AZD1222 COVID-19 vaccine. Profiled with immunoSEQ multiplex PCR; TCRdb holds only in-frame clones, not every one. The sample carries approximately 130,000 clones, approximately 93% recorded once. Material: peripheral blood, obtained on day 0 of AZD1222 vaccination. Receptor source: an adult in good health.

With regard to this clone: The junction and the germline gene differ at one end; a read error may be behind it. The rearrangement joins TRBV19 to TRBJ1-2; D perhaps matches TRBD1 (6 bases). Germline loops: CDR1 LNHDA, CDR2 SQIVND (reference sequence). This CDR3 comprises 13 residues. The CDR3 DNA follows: TGTGCCAGTAGCATAGGGGGGTCCTCTGGCTACACCTTC. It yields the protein CASSIGGSSGYTF.

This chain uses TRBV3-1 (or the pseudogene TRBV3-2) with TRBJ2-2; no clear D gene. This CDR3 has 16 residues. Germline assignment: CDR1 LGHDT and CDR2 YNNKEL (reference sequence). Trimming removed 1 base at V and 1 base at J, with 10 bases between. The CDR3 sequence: CASSQGMTGNTGELFF. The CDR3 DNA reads TGTGCCAGCAGCCAAGGTATGACGGGGAACACCGGGGAGCTGTTTTTT.

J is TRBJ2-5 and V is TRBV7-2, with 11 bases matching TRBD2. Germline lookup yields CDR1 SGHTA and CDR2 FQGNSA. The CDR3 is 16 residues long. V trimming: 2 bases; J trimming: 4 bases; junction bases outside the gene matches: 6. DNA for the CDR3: TGTGCCAGCAGCTTATTAGCGGGGGGGCCGTCAGAGACCCAGTACTTC. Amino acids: CASSLLAGGPSETQYF.

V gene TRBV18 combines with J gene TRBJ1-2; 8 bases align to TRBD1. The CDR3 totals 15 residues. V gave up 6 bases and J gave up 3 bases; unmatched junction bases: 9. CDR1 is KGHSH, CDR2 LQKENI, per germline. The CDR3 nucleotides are TGTGCCAGCTCGCAAGGACAGGGCTTGGACTATGGCTACACCTTC. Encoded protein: CASSQGQGLDYGYTF.

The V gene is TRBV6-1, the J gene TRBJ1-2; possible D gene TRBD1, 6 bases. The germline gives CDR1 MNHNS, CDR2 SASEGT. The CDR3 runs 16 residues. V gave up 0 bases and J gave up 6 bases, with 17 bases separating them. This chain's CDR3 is CASSEALGGLPHGYTF. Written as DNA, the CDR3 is TGTGCCAGCAGTGAAGCGTTAGGGGGTCTTCCGCATGGCTACACCTTC.

The DNA for the CDR3 is TGTGCCAGTAGGCCGGGACAGGGAGTCTCTAACTATGGCTACACCTTC. This encodes CASRPGQGVSNYGYTF. This chain connects TRBV19 to TRBJ1-2; 9 bases are shared with TRBD1. CDR1 and CDR2 (germline): LNHDA, SQIVND (reference sequence). The CDR3 runs 16 residues. Germline trimming cut 6 bases from V and 0 bases from J; bases unmatched to any gene: 8.

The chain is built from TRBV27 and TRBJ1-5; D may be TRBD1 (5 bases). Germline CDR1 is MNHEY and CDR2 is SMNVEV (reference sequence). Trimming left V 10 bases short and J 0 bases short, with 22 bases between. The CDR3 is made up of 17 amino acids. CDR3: CATSRDGGDYSNQPQHF. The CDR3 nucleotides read TGTGCCACCTCTCGGGATGGGGGGGATTATAGCAATCAGCCCCAGCATTTT.

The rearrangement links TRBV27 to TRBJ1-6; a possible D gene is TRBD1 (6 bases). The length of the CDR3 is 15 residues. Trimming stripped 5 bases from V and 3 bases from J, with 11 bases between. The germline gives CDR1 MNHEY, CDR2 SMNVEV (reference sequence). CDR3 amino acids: CASSRGTNYNSPLHF. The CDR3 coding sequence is TGTGCCAGCAGTAGAGGGACAAACTATAATTCACCCCTCCACTTT.

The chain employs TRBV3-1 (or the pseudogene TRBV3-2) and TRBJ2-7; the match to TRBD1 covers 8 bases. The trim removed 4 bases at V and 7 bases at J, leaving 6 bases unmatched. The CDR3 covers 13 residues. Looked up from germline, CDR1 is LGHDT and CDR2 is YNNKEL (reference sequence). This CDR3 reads CASSLRGLREQYF. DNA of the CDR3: TGTGCCAGCAGCCTCAGGGGGCTAAGGGAGCAGTACTTC.

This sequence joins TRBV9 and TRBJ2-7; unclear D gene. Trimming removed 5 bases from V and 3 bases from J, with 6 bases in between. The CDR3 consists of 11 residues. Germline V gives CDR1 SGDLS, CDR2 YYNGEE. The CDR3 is CASSAGYEQYF. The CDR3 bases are TGTGCCAGCAGTGCCGGCTACGAGCAGTACTTC.

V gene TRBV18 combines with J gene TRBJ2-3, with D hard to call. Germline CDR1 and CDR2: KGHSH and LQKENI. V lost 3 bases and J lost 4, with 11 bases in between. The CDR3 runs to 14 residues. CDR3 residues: CASSPALHPDTQYF. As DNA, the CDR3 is TGTGCCAGCTCACCTGCCCTACATCCAGATACGCAGTATTTT. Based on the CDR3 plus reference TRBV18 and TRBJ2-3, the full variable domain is NAGVMQNPRHLVRRRGQEARLRCSPMKGHSHVYWYRQLPEEGLKFMVYLQKENIIDESGMPKERFSAEFPKEGPSILRIQQVVRGDSAAYFCASSPALHPDTQYFGPGTRLTVL.

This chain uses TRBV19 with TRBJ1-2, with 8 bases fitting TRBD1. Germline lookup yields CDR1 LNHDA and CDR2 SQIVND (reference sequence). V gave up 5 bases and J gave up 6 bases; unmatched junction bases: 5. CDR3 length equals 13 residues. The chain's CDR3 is CASSLDREDGYTF. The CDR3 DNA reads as TGTGCCAGTAGTCTGGACAGGGAGGATGGCTACACCTTC.

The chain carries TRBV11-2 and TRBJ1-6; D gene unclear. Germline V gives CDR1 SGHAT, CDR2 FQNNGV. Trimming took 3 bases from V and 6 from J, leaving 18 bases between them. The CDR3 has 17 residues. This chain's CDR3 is CASSLFADQLTNSPLHF. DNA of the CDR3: TGTGCCAGCAGCTTGTTTGCCGATCAACTTACTAATTCACCCCTCCACTTT.

For the CDR3, the DNA is TGCGCCAGCAAGTTTAGCGGGGACCACGAGCAGTACTTC. It specifies CASKFSGDHEQYF. This sequence joins TRBV10-2 and TRBJ2-7; 8 nucleotides line up with TRBD2. Germline-derived CDR1 and CDR2 are WSHSY and SAAADI. Losses at the gene ends were 7 bases for V and 5 bases for J; bases not matched to a gene: 7. The CDR3 has 13 amino acids.

In nucleotides, the CDR3 is TGTGCCAGCAGTGAAGCTAGCGGGGGTTACAATGAGCAGTTCTTC. It specifies CASSEASGGYNEQFF. V usage is TRBV6-1 and J usage is TRBJ2-1; TRBD2 agrees at 9 bases. There are 15 residues in the CDR3. Looked up from germline, CDR1 is MNHNS and CDR2 is SASEGT. V was pared by 0 bases and J by 4 bases, with 1 base of the junction left unmatched.